This TCR beta chain was retrieved from a study of T cell responses to AZD1222 COVID-19 vaccine. This clone has just one count. No antigen is known for it. Findings and limits, study-wide: Scientists sampled the repertoires only once the peak T cell response had passed.

Germline lookup yields CDR1 ENHRY and CDR2 SYGVKD. The CDR3 contains 14 residues. Trimming cost V 0 bases and J 5 bases, with 11 bases left between them. Libraries were prepared by immunoSEQ multiplex PCR; TCRdb keeps only in-frame clonotypes and omits some of them. The repertoire consists of about 160,000 clones, with roughly 90% occurring once and the leading ten covering approximately 3.4%. This chain uses TRBV10-3 with TRBJ2-7; either TRBD1 or TRBD2 may fit D (5 bases each). This TCR came from an adult who received the AZD1222 COVID-19 vaccine. Source: peripheral blood, taken 28 days after the second AZD1222 dose. CDR3 in DNA: TGTGCCATCAGTGAGTCACCAAGGGACCACGAGCAGTACTTC. This sequence encodes CAISESPRDHEQYF.